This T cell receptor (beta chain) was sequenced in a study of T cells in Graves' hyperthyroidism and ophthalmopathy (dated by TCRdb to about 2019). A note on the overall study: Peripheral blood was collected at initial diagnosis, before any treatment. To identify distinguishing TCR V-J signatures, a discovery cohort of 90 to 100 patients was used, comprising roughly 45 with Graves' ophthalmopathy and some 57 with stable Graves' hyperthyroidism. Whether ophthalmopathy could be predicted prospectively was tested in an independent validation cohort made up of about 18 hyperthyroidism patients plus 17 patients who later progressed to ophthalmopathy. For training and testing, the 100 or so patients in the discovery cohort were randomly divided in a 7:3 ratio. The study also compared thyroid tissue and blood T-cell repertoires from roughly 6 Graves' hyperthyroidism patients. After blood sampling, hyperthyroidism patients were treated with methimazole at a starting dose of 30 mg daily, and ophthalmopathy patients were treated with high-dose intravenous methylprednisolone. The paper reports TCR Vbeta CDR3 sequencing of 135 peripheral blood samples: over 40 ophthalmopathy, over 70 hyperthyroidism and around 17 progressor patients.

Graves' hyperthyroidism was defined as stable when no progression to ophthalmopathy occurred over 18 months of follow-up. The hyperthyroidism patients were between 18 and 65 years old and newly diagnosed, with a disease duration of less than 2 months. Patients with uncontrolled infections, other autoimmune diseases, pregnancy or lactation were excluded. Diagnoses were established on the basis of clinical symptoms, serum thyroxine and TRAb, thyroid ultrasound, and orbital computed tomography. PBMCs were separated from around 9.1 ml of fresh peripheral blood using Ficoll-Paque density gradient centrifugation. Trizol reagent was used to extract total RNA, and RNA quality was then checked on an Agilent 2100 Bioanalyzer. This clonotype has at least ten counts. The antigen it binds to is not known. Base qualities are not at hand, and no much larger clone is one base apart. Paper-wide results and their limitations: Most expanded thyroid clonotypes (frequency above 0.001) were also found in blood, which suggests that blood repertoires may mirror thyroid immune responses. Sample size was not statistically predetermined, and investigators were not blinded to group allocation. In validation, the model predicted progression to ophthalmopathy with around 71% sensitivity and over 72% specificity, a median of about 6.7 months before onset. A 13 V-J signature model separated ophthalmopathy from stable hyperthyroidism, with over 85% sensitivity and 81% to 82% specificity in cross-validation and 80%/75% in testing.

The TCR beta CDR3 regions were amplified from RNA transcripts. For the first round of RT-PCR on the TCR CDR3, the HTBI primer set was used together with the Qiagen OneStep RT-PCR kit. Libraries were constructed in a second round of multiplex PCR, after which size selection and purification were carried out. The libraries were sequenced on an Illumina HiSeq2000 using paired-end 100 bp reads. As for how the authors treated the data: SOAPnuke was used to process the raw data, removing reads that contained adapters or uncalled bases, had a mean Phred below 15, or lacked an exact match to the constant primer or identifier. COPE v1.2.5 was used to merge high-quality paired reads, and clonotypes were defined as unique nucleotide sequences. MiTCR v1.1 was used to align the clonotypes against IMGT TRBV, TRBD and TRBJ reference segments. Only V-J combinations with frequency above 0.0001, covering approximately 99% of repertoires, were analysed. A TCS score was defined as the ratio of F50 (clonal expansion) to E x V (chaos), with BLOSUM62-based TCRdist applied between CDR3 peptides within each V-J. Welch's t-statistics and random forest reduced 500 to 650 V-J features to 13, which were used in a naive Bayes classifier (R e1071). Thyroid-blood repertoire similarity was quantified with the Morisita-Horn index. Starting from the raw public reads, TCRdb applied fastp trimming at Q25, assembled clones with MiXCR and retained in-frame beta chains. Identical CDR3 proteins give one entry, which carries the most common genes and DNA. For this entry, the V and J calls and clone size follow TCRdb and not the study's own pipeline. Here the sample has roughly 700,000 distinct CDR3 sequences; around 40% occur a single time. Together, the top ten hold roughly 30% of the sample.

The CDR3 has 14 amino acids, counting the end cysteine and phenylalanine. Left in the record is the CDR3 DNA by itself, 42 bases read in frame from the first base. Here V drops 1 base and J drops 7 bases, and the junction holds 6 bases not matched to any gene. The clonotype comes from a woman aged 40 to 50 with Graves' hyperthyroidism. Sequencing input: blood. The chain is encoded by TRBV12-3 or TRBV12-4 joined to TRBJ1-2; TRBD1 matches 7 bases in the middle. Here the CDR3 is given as CASSLGQGVIGYTF. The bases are TGTGCCAGCAGTTTAGGGCAGGGGGTTATTGGCTACACCTTC.